A single sample is the source of the 14 T cell receptor beta chains below, sequenced in a study of cytomegalovirus exposure and HLA in healthy donors. PCR amplification relied on 60 Vbeta primers (plus 13 Jbeta primers). The data were produced by immunoSEQ multiplex PCR, yet TCRdb's version contains in-frame clones alone and is incomplete. The sample features about 160,000 clones, with 1% to 1.5% in its top ten. Specimen: PBMCs. The source of these receptors is a woman aged 55-70 years in good health and CMV-seronegative.

J is TRBJ2-2 and V is TRBV7-6, with 7 positions matching TRBD1. This CDR3 contains 18 residues. CDR1 and CDR2 (germline): SGHVS, FNYEAQ. Unmatched junction bases numbered 11, after V lost 4 bases and J lost 0 bases. The CDR3 sequence is CASSSGQFLSPNTGELFF. For the CDR3, the DNA is TGTGCCAGCAGCTCGGGACAGTTCCTTTCTCCGAACACCGGGGAGCTGTTTTTT.

The J gene is TRBJ2-1, the V gene TRBV25-1, with D tentatively TRBD2 (5 bases). This CDR3 spans 15 amino acids. The ends were cut back, 6 bases at V and 7 bases at J, with 19 bases in the middle. CDR1 and CDR2 (germline): MGHDK, SYGVNS. CDR3 in amino acids: CASRTDLPGINEQFF. CDR3 DNA: TGTGCCAGCAGAACCGACCTACCGGGGATAAATGAGCAGTTCTTC.

The V and J genes are TRBV5-1 and TRBJ2-2; 7 bases align to TRBD1. CDR1 and CDR2 from the germline V gene are SGHRS and YFSETQ. The CDR3 consists of 15 residues. V trimming: 4 bases; J trimming: 3 bases; junction bases outside the gene matches: 6. As DNA, the CDR3 is TGCGCCAGCAGCGCTGACAGGGCCGACACCGGGGAGCTGTTTTTT. It is translated as CASSADRADTGELFF.

V is TRBV4-1 and J is TRBJ1-5; TRBD1 might be the D (6 bases). Germline V gene data show CDR1 as MGHRA and CDR2 as YSYEKL. V was shortened by 1 base and J by 6 bases, with 13 bases between the two germline ends. This CDR3 has 15 amino acids. The CDR3 bases are TGCGCCAGCAGCCAAGTGGCGGGGGCAGGTCAGCCCCAGCATTTT. It specifies CASSQVAGAGQPQHF.

J is TRBJ2-3 and V is TRBV5-1; possible D gene TRBD2, 5 bases. V was cut by 7 bases and J by 3 bases, with 15 bases left in between. CDR3 length: 14 amino acids. In germline, CDR1 is SGHRS, CDR2 YFSETQ. Here the CDR3 DNA reads TGCGCCAGCCACGAGGGTGATTTTACAGATACGCAGTATTTT. This gives the protein CASHEGDFTDTQYF.

V gene TRBV4-1 combines with J gene TRBJ2-7; 9 nucleotides line up with TRBD2. The germline V gene encodes CDR1 MGHRA and CDR2 YSYEKL. CDR3 length equals 14 residues. The trim removed 1 base at V and 5 bases at J, leaving 3 bases unmatched. The CDR3 nucleotides are TGCGCCAGCAGCCAAGCTAGCGGGATTGACGAGCAGTACTTC. Amino acid sequence: CASSQASGIDEQYF.

This chain uses TRBV5-1 with TRBJ1-5; maybe TRBD1 (5 bases). V lost 7 bases and J lost 3, with 14 bases in between. CDR1 and CDR2 from the germline V gene are SGHRS and YFSETQ. This CDR3 contains 14 residues. The CDR3 region has the DNA TGCGCCAGCTCCTTAACAGGACCCAATCAGCCCCAGCATTTT. Translated, it gives CASSLTGPNQPQHF.

As to this clone: Other DNA sequences from this sample encode an identical CDR3 as well. The CDR3 bases are TGTGCCAGCAGACAGCCGGAGGACAGAAGAACCGGGGAGCTGTTTTTT. This encodes CASRQPEDRRTGELFF. The chain uses TRBV7-6 and TRBJ2-2; possible D gene TRBD1, 6 bases. Per germline, CDR1 SGHVS and CDR2 FNYEAQ. Between the trimmed V and J ends, which lost 6 bases and 5 bases, there was a span of 19 bases. CDR3 length: 16 amino acids.

The J gene is TRBJ2-3, the V gene TRBV7-3; 8 nucleotides match TRBD2. Trimming cost V 10 bases and J 6 bases; bases outside gene matches: 9. From germline, CDR1 is SGHTA and CDR2 FQGTGA. The CDR3 extends over 13 amino acids. This CDR3 reads CATLEERGDTQYF. The CDR3 bases are TGTGCCACGCTCGAAGAGCGGGGGGATACGCAGTATTTT.

V is TRBV6-5 and J is TRBJ2-3; TRBD1 aligns across 8 bases. V shed 5 bases and J 2 bases; nucleotides not matched to a gene: 6. CDR1 is MNHEY, CDR2 SVGAGI, per germline. The CDR3 contains 15 residues. The CDR3 region is CASSGGQGPTDTQYF. The CDR3 DNA sequence: TGTGCCAGCAGTGGAGGACAGGGTCCCACAGATACGCAGTATTTT.

The CDR3 DNA follows: TGTGCCAGTAGTATTTTTCCGGACAGCCGGGGGGCCCAGTACTTC. Translating it yields CASSIFPDSRGAQYF. The chain joins TRBV19 to TRBJ2-5; TRBD2 is a possible D gene (7 bases). The germline gives CDR1 LNHDA, CDR2 SQIVND (reference sequence). The CDR3 is made up of 15 amino acids. Trimming stripped 3 bases from V and 9 bases from J, with 20 bases between.

The chain couples TRBV6-5 to TRBJ1-6; 8 nucleotides align to TRBD1. The CDR3 is 15 residues long. V was pared by 2 bases and J by 10 bases, with 7 bases of the junction left unmatched. Per germline, CDR1 MNHEY and CDR2 SVGAGI. CDR3 DNA: TGTGCCAGCAGTTACGGGACAGGAAAGGGGTCACCCCTCCACTTT. Translation: CASSYGTGKGSPLHF.

The gene calls are TRBV9 and TRBJ2-7, with D maybe TRBD2 (6 bases). V lost 1 base, J lost 0 bases, and 11 bases lay in between. CDR3 length equals 15 residues. Germline V gives CDR1 SGDLS, CDR2 YYNGEE. The CDR3 protein is CASSVYGTDSYEQYF. CDR3 sequence (DNA): TGTGCCAGCAGCGTATACGGGACTGACTCCTACGAGCAGTACTTC.

This chain connects TRBV10-2 to TRBJ2-7; maybe TRBD1 (6 bases). CDR3 length: 13 amino acids. CDR1 is WSHSY, CDR2 SAAADI, per germline. V lost 7 bases, J lost 4 bases, and 14 bases lay in between. CDR3 in DNA: TGCGCCAGCAAGACAGGCCTGTTATACGAGCAGTACTTC. Encoded protein: CASKTGLLYEQYF.